The 25 T cell receptor beta chains reported below all come from one sample, sequenced in a study of T cell responses to AZD1222 COVID-19 vaccine. Sequencing was performed with immunoSEQ multiplex PCR; in TCRdb, only in-frame clones are kept and a portion is missing. The sample consists of approximately 170,000 clones, roughly 92% of them appearing once. The sequencing here drew on peripheral blood, taken on day 0 of AZD1222 vaccination. The receptors shown here come from an adult in good health.

The chain joins TRBV23-1 to TRBJ1-1; tentative D call: TRBD1 (5 bases). TRBV23-1 has ORF status, its function being uncertain. V gave up 3 bases and J gave up 2 bases, with 13 bases separating them. The CDR3 runs 15 residues. The CDR3 sequence: CASSHWTHFNTEAFF. CDR3 coding DNA: TGCGCCAGCAGTCACTGGACACATTTCAACACTGAAGCTTTCTTT.

The J gene is TRBJ2-1, the V gene TRBV6-4, with D unresolved. The CDR3 totals 13 residues. Germline V gene sequence: CDR1 MRHNA, CDR2 SNTAGT. The V gene lost 4 bases and the J gene lost 6 bases, with 10 bases spanning the gap. Here the CDR3 DNA reads TGTGCCAGCAGTGGTTACGATTCCAATGAGCAGTTCTTC. It encodes CASSGYDSNEQFF.

The V and J genes are TRBV19 and TRBJ2-1; TRBD2 matches at 7 bases. CDR3 length: 15 residues. Per the germline V gene, CDR1 is LNHDA and CDR2 is SQIVND (reference sequence). Trimming cost V 1 base and J 4 bases; bases outside gene matches: 4. The CDR3 nucleotides read TGTGCCAGTAGTATAGGGCAGCGGGGATACAATGAGCAGTTCTTC. Amino acids: CASSIGQRGYNEQFF.

This clone was picked up a small number of times. This rearrangement joins TRBV7-2 to TRBJ1-6; D is ambiguous. Trimming removed 4 bases at V and 7 bases at J, with 11 bases between. Germline CDR1 SGHTA, CDR2 FQGNSA. There are 14 residues in the CDR3. CDR3 sequence (DNA): TGTGCCAGCAGCTCTCAAGGGCAAAATTCACCCCTCCACTTT. It encodes CASSSQGQNSPLHF.

J is TRBJ1-2 and V is TRBV6-5; D possibly corresponds to TRBD1 (5 bases). Trimming removed 6 bases from V and 2 bases from J, with 10 bases in between. From germline, CDR1 is MNHEY and CDR2 SVGAGI. The CDR3 contains 13 residues. The CDR3 coding sequence is TGTGCCAGCAGATCAACAGGAAACTATGGCTACACCTTC. This sequence encodes CASRSTGNYGYTF.

The chain has TRBV5-1 and TRBJ2-1, with TRBD2 matching over 8 bases. CDR3 length equals 15 residues. The V gene end was trimmed by 0 bases and the J gene end by 6 bases; junction bases not matched to a gene: 5. Germline V CDR1 and CDR2: SGHRS, YFSETQ. Here the CDR3 reads CASSLEAGVFNEQFF. The CDR3 coding sequence is TGCGCCAGCAGCTTGGAAGCGGGAGTCTTCAATGAGCAGTTCTTC. The whole variable domain, filled in from reference TRBV5-1 and TRBJ2-1, reads KAGVTQTPRYLIKTRGQQVTLSCSPISGHRSVSWYQQTPGQGLQFLFEYFSETQRNKGNFPGRFSGRQFSNSRSEMNVSTLELGDSALYLCASSLEAGVFNEQFFGPGTRLTVL.

This clone is a singleton in its sample. The CDR3 protein is CASSLVQGGSINTIYF. The CDR3 region has the DNA TGCGCCAGCAGCTTGGTGCAGGGAGGGAGTATAAACACCATATATTTT. The gene calls are TRBV5-1 and TRBJ1-3; D possibly corresponds to TRBD1 (5 bases). The germline V gene has CDR1 SGHRS and CDR2 YFSETQ. There are 16 residues in the CDR3. V was cut by 0 bases and J by 6 bases, with 16 bases left in between.

A note on this clone: At the DNA level, this CDR3 is encoded by other sequences in the same sample as well. V and J are TRBV6-5 and TRBJ2-7; tentatively, D is TRBD1 (6 bases). This CDR3 contains 14 residues. Trimming took off 6 bases at V and 0 bases at J, with 12 bases between the two ends. The germline V gene has CDR1 MNHEY and CDR2 SVGAGI. The CDR3 protein is CASSSTGRSYEQYF. In DNA form, the CDR3 reads TGTGCCAGCAGCTCAACAGGGCGCTCCTACGAGCAGTACTTC.

This clone came up once. The chain links TRBV10-2 to TRBJ1-1; possibly TRBD1 for D (5 bases). Germline CDR1 WSHSY, CDR2 SAAADI. The CDR3 extends over 13 amino acids. V dropped 6 bases and J dropped 4 bases, with 12 bases sitting between them. DNA for the CDR3: TGCGCCAGCAGCCCCAATCAGGGCACTGAAGCTTTCTTT. It specifies CASSPNQGTEAFF.

This clone is a singleton in its sample. The J gene is TRBJ1-2, the V gene TRBV11-2; the match to TRBD1 covers 10 bases. V shed 3 bases and J 11 bases; nucleotides not matched to a gene: 3. The CDR3 extends over 12 amino acids. The germline V gene encodes CDR1 SGHAT and CDR2 FQNNGV. DNA of the CDR3: TGTGCCAGCAGCTTCCGGACAGGGGGATACACCTTC. It codes for CASSFRTGGYTF. Supplemented by reference TRBV11-2 and TRBJ1-2, the full variable domain reads EAGVAQSPRYKIIEKRQSVAFWCNPISGHATLYWYQQILGQGPKLLIQFQNNGVVDDSQLPKDRFSAERLKGVDSTLKIQPAKLEDSAVYLCASSFRTGGYTFGSGTRLTVV.

This clone was observed a handful of times. The chain couples TRBV6-2 or TRBV6-3 to TRBJ2-7; 8 bases match TRBD1. Germline assignment: CDR1 MNHEY and CDR2 SVGEGT. The CDR3 totals 15 residues. The V and J ends lost 4 bases and 3 bases, in that order; junction bases with no gene match: 8. In DNA, the CDR3 is TGTGCCAGCAGTTTCTACTTAGGACAGGGCTACGAGCAGTACTTC. Encoded protein: CASSFYLGQGYEQYF.

The CDR3 loop is CASSLNTNRAFF. CDR3 in DNA: TGTGCCAGCAGCCTCAACACAAATAGGGCTTTCTTT. The rearrangement links TRBV28 to TRBJ1-1; D not resolved. Germline loops: CDR1 MDHEN, CDR2 SYDVKM. Trimming left V 6 bases short and J 11 bases short, with 16 bases between. The CDR3 is 12 amino acids. The full variable domain, completed using reference TRBV28 and TRBJ1-1, is DVKVTQSSRYLVKRTGEKVFLECVQDMDHENMFWYRQDPGLGLRLIYFSYDVKMKEKGDIPEGYSVSREKKERFSLILESASTNQTSMYLCASSLNTNRAFFGQGTRLTVV.

The chain couples TRBV10-2 to TRBJ1-3, with D maybe TRBD1 (5 bases). Germline V gene data show CDR1 as WSHSY and CDR2 as SAAADI. This CDR3 has 15 amino acids. Trimming removed 2 bases from V and 1 base from J, with 9 bases in between. The CDR3 region has the DNA TGCGCCAGCAGTGAGAGACAGCTATCTGGAAACACCATATATTTT. As protein: CASSERQLSGNTIYF.

The chain has TRBV3-1 (or the pseudogene TRBV3-2) and TRBJ2-2, with D possibly TRBD2 on 5 matching bases. V was shortened by 6 bases and J by 10 bases, with 15 bases between the two germline ends. Per the germline V gene, CDR1 is LGHDT and CDR2 is YNNKEL (reference sequence). The CDR3 is 13 amino acids. The CDR3: CASRGGGRVELFF. Written as DNA, the CDR3 is TGTGCCAGCAGGGGCGGAGGTCGAGTGGAGCTGTTTTTT.

The CDR3 is CASSSGLLSYNEQFF. The CDR3 bases are TGTGCCAGCAGTTCTGGACTACTCTCCTACAATGAGCAGTTCTTC. V is TRBV27 and J is TRBJ2-1, with D perhaps matching TRBD2 (6 bases). Trimming took 4 bases from V and 0 from J, leaving 10 bases between them. The germline gives CDR1 MNHEY, CDR2 SMNVEV (reference sequence). This CDR3 has 15 amino acids.

The genes are TRBV6-5 and TRBJ1-1, with a tentative D call TRBD1 (6 bases). The CDR3 is 14 residues long. V gave up 2 bases and J gave up 4 bases, with 11 bases separating them. CDR1 and CDR2 from the germline V gene are MNHEY and SVGAGI. CDR3 sequence (DNA): TGTGCCAGCAGTTACCTTGGCAGGGGCACTGAAGCTTTCTTT. Protein: CASSYLGRGTEAFF.

The J gene is TRBJ1-1, the V gene TRBV27; 9 bases are shared with TRBD1. Unmatched junction bases numbered 7, after V lost 5 bases and J lost 3 bases. CDR1 is MNHEY, CDR2 SMNVEV, per germline (reference sequence). The CDR3 consists of 15 residues. Written as DNA, the CDR3 is TGTGCCAGCAGTCCCGGGACAGGGAAGTACACTGAAGCTTTCTTT. Translating it yields CASSPGTGKYTEAFF.

The CDR3 DNA reads as TGTGCCAGCAGCTCCGGGACAGGGGGAAACACCATATATTTT. It encodes CASSSGTGGNTIYF. The chain has TRBV7-9 and TRBJ1-3, with 9 bases identical to TRBD1. The germline gives CDR1 SEHNR, CDR2 FQNEAQ (reference sequence). The CDR3 sequence is 14 residues long. V lost 4 bases, J lost 4 bases, and 2 bases stayed unmatched.

This clone was seen only once. V and J are TRBV5-1 and TRBJ1-1, with 8 bases aligning to TRBD1. Per germline, CDR1 SGHRS and CDR2 YFSETQ. The CDR3 runs to 14 residues. J gave up 10 bases and V 3 bases, and 11 bases lay outside the gene matches. CDR3 nucleotide sequence: TGCGCCAGCAGCTCCAGGGGGGGACAGGTACTAGCTTTCTTT. Protein sequence: CASSSRGGQVLAFF.

In regard to this clone: Additional DNA sequences in this sample encode the identical CDR3. This chain uses TRBV30 with TRBJ1-2, with TRBD1 as a possible D gene (5 bases). The V and J ends lost 1 base and 8 bases respectively, with 14 bases between them. Germline CDR1 and CDR2: GTSNPN and SVGIG (reference sequence). The length of the CDR3 is 13 residues. The CDR3: CAWSGQGVSGYTF. The CDR3 region has the DNA TGTGCCTGGAGTGGGCAGGGAGTTTCAGGCTACACCTTC.

This clone was detected once. This sequence joins TRBV4-3 and TRBJ2-4; D unresolved. The V gene lost 0 bases and the J gene lost 1 base, with 10 bases spanning the gap. This CDR3 spans 16 amino acids. Germline V gene data show CDR1 as LGHNA and CDR2 as YSLEER. The CDR3 DNA follows: TGCGCCAGCAGCCAAGACCGGAGTCGGGCCAAAAACATTCAGTACTTC. Protein: CASSQDRSRAKNIQYF.

CDR3 in amino acids: CASTIVFTGELFF. The CDR3 DNA sequence: TGTGCCAGCACCATCGTCTTCACCGGGGAGCTGTTTTTT. The genes are TRBV12-3 or TRBV12-4 and TRBJ2-2; D gene unclear. V was trimmed by 7 bases and J by 4 bases, leaving 10 bases between them. The length of the CDR3 is 13 residues.

The V and J genes are TRBV3-1 (or the pseudogene TRBV3-2) and TRBJ2-4; no definite D call. Germline assignment: CDR1 LGHDT and CDR2 YNNKEL (reference sequence). This CDR3 spans 16 amino acids. V was clipped by 3 bases and J by 2 bases, with 14 bases between them. This CDR3 reads CASSQLLSGSKNIQYF. CDR3 DNA: TGTGCCAGCAGCCAGCTCCTTTCCGGATCCAAAAACATTCAGTACTTC.

This chain joins TRBV29-1 and TRBJ2-1; possibly TRBD1 or TRBD2 for D (5 bases each). The CDR3 is 14 amino acids. Trimming took off 3 bases at V and 3 bases at J, with 12 bases between the two ends. The germline CDR1 and CDR2 sequences are SQVTM and ANQGSEA. CDR3 sequence (DNA): TGCAGCGTTGATGGGGGACGGTTCTACAATGAGCAGTTCTTC. Translation: CSVDGGRFYNEQFF.

The rearrangement links TRBV7-9 to TRBJ2-2; 11 bases map to TRBD2. CDR3 length equals 18 residues. Germline CDR1 SEHNR, CDR2 FQNEAQ (reference sequence). After removal of 5 bases from V and 5 bases from J, the junction contained 13 bases not matched to a gene. The CDR3 nucleotides are TGTGCCAGCAGCCCTCCCGGCACTAGCGGGAGTCAAACCGGGGAGCTGTTTTTT. Amino acids: CASSPPGTSGSQTGELFF.